The rows below give T cell receptor beta chains drawn from one sample of a study of CD8+ T cells in alopecia areata. The repertoire was sequenced with immunoSEQ multiplex PCR; TCRdb's copy has only in-frame clones and lacks some. Of about 190,000 clones listed, approximately 61% are singletons. This material consisted of CD4+ T cells sorted from blood, taken at week 24, from a patient treated with tofacitinib. The receptors stem from a human donor with alopecia areata. Both conserved end residues are part of each CDR3. D genes are given only for firm matches. Clone size is shown for a subset of rows, as once, few, many or a class of expanded clone.

J gene: TRBJ2-3
clone size: .
V gene: TRBV4-2
D gene: TRBD1
CDR3 protein: CASSQSTDRSTDTQYF
CDR3 DNA: TGTGCCAGCAGCCAATCTACGGACAGGTCCACAGATACGCAGTATTTT

J gene: TRBJ1-1
clone size: once
V gene: TRBV29-1
D gene: .
CDR3 protein: CSVRGRLNTEAFF
CDR3 DNA: TGCAGCGTTCGGGGCAGACTGAACACTGAAGCTTTCTTT

J gene: TRBJ2-7
clone size: .
V gene: TRBV2
D gene: .
CDR3 protein: CASRGTESSYEQYF
CDR3 DNA: TGTGCCAGCCGGGGGACAGAGAGCTCCTACGAGCAGTACTTC

J gene: TRBJ2-2
clone size: few
V gene: TRBV7-9
D gene: .
CDR3 protein: CASRTGALTGELFF
CDR3 DNA: TGTGCCAGCCGCACCGGGGCCCTTACCGGGGAGCTGTTTTTT

J gene: TRBJ1-2
clone size: few
V gene: TRBV30
D gene: .
CDR3 protein: CAWSVRGYNYGYTF
CDR3 DNA: TGTGCCTGGAGTGTACGAGGGTACAACTATGGCTACACCTTC

J gene: TRBJ2-2
clone size: .
V gene: TRBV5-1
D gene: TRBD1
CDR3 protein: CASSLGTGVTGELFF
CDR3 DNA: TGCGCCAGCAGCTTAGGGACAGGAGTCACCGGGGAGCTGTTTTTT

J gene: TRBJ1-2
clone size: .
V gene: TRBV29-1
D gene: .
CDR3 protein: CSVVPRQANYGYTF
CDR3 DNA: TGCAGCGTTGTACCCCGACAGGCCAACTATGGCTACACCTTC

J gene: TRBJ1-1
clone size: once
V gene: TRBV29-1
D gene: .
CDR3 protein: CSVEGRNTEAFF
CDR3 DNA: TGCAGCGTTGAAGGTCGGAACACTGAAGCTTTCTTT

J gene: TRBJ1-6
clone size: few
V gene: TRBV11-1
D gene: .
CDR3 protein: CASSLDSGRSDSPLHF
CDR3 DNA: TGTGCCAGCAGCTTAGATAGCGGCCGGTCGGATTCACCCCTCCACTTT

J gene: TRBJ1-2
clone size: .
V gene: TRBV7-3
D gene: TRBD1
CDR3 protein: CASSPQTGQGYTF
CDR3 DNA: TGTGCCAGCAGCCCCCAGACAGGGCAGGGCTACACCTTC

J gene: TRBJ2-3
clone size: few
V gene: TRBV7-2
D gene: .
CDR3 protein: CASSQSSGTDTQYF
CDR3 DNA: TGTGCCAGCAGCCAAAGCTCCGGTACAGATACGCAGTATTTT

J gene: TRBJ1-1
clone size: .
V gene: TRBV4-1
D gene: .
CDR3 protein: CASSQPDGEAFF
CDR3 DNA: TGCGCCAGCAGCCAGCCCGATGGGGAAGCTTTCTTT

J gene: TRBJ1-1
clone size: .
V gene: TRBV10-3
D gene: .
CDR3 protein: CAISEFQANTEAFF
CDR3 DNA: TGTGCCATCAGTGAGTTTCAGGCGAACACTGAAGCTTTCTTT

J gene: TRBJ1-1
clone size: .
V gene: TRBV6-1
D gene: TRBD1
CDR3 protein: CASSRTGQNTEAFF
CDR3 DNA: TGTGCCAGCAGTAGGACAGGACAGAACACTGAAGCTTTCTTT

J gene: TRBJ1-2
clone size: .
V gene: TRBV29-1
D gene: .
CDR3 protein: CSVETGGKGYGYTF
CDR3 DNA: TGCAGCGTTGAAACCGGGGGTAAGGGATATGGCTACACCTTC

J gene: TRBJ1-5
clone size: .
V gene: TRBV5-6
D gene: TRBD1
CDR3 protein: CASSLRGLSNQPQHF
CDR3 DNA: TGTGCCAGCAGCTTAAGGGGGCTTAGCAATCAGCCCCAGCATTTT

J gene: TRBJ2-3
clone size: .
V gene: TRBV6-5
D gene: .
CDR3 protein: CASMTTTDTQYF
CDR3 DNA: TGTGCCAGCATGACAACCACAGATACGCAGTATTTT

J gene: TRBJ2-5
clone size: .
V gene: TRBV2
D gene: .
CDR3 protein: CARSWPGQAETQYF
CDR3 DNA: TGTGCCAGGTCCTGGCCGGGCCAAGCAGAGACCCAGTACTTC

J gene: TRBJ2-3
clone size: .
V gene: TRBV2
D gene: .
CDR3 protein: CASRSGVTDTQYF
CDR3 DNA: TGTGCCAGCAGATCGGGGGTTACAGATACGCAGTATTTT

J gene: TRBJ2-3
clone size: once
V gene: TRBV30
D gene: .
CDR3 protein: CAWTTTDTQYF
CDR3 DNA: TGTGCCTGGACAACCACAGATACGCAGTATTTT

J gene: TRBJ2-1
clone size: .
V gene: TRBV9
D gene: TRBD1
CDR3 protein: CASSPRTGHNEQFF
CDR3 DNA: TGTGCCAGCAGCCCCAGGACAGGCCACAATGAGCAGTTCTTC

J gene: TRBJ2-5
clone size: .
V gene: TRBV7-3
D gene: TRBD1
CDR3 protein: CASSLRGQGSTAETQYF
CDR3 DNA: TGTGCCAGCAGCTTAAGGGGACAGGGTTCCACCGCGGAGACCCAGTACTTC

J gene: TRBJ1-1
clone size: .
V gene: TRBV7-6
D gene: .
CDR3 protein: CASSLDPKGEAFF
CDR3 DNA: TGTGCCAGCAGCTTGGACCCTAAGGGTGAAGCTTTCTTT

J gene: TRBJ1-5
clone size: .
V gene: TRBV2
D gene: .
CDR3 protein: CASLLGVNQPQHF
CDR3 DNA: TGTGCCAGCTTGTTGGGGGTCAATCAGCCCCAGCATTTT

J gene: TRBJ1-1
clone size: .
V gene: TRBV27
D gene: .
CDR3 protein: CASRARGGRNTEAFF
CDR3 DNA: TGTGCCAGCAGGGCGAGGGGGGGCAGGAACACTGAAGCTTTCTTT

J gene: TRBJ2-7
clone size: .
V gene: TRBV5-4
D gene: TRBD2
CDR3 protein: CASSRGTSGSYEQYF
CDR3 DNA: TGTGCCAGCAGCCGAGGGACTAGCGGCTCCTACGAGCAGTACTTC

J gene: TRBJ2-7
clone size: .
V gene: TRBV5-1
D gene: TRBD2
CDR3 protein: CASSQGTSGDEQYF
CDR3 DNA: TGCGCCAGCAGCCAGGGGACTAGCGGAGACGAGCAGTACTTC

J gene: TRBJ2-5
clone size: .
V gene: TRBV4-3
D gene: TRBD2
CDR3 protein: CASSQESSGGLGETQYF
CDR3 DNA: TGCGCCAGCAGCCAAGAGTCAAGCGGGGGTCTGGGAGAGACCCAGTACTTC

J gene: TRBJ1-2
clone size: .
V gene: TRBV6-6
D gene: .
CDR3 protein: CASSYVAGGGYTF
CDR3 DNA: TGTGCCAGCAGTTACGTGGCTGGAGGGGGCTACACCTTC

J gene: TRBJ1-5
clone size: .
V gene: TRBV30
D gene: TRBD1
CDR3 protein: CAWSNRGDQPQHF
CDR3 DNA: TGTGCCTGGAGTAACAGGGGGGATCAGCCCCAGCATTTT

J gene: TRBJ2-1
clone size: .
V gene: TRBV25-1
D gene: TRBD2
CDR3 protein: CASSELAGADEQFF
CDR3 DNA: TGTGCCAGCAGTGAACTAGCGGGGGCTGATGAGCAGTTCTTC

J gene: TRBJ2-7
clone size: .
V gene: TRBV7-9
D gene: .
CDR3 protein: CASSLAGVDEQYF
CDR3 DNA: TGTGCCAGCAGCTTAGCCGGGGTTGACGAGCAGTACTTC

J gene: TRBJ1-2
clone size: .
V gene: TRBV6-9
D gene: TRBD1
CDR3 protein: CASSYPGTGYGYTF
CDR3 DNA: TGTGCCAGCAGTTATCCAGGGACAGGCTATGGCTACACCTTC

J gene: TRBJ1-4
clone size: few
V gene: TRBV30
D gene: .
CDR3 protein: CAWSAGGPRVTF
CDR3 DNA: TGTGCCTGGAGCGCCGGCGGGCCTCGGGTGACTTTT

J gene: TRBJ1-1
clone size: few
V gene: TRBV5-1
D gene: .
CDR3 protein: CASSLVRGTEAFF
CDR3 DNA: TGCGCCAGCAGCTTGGTCAGGGGAACTGAAGCTTTCTTT

J gene: TRBJ1-3
clone size: many
V gene: TRBV14
D gene: .
CDR3 protein: CASSPLGLEGNTIYF
CDR3 DNA: TGTGCCAGCAGCCCTTTAGGACTAGAAGGAAACACCATATATTTT

J gene: TRBJ1-2
clone size: .
V gene: TRBV4-3
D gene: .
CDR3 protein: CASSQDITDYGYTF
CDR3 DNA: TGCGCCAGCAGCCAAGATATCACAGACTATGGCTACACCTTC

J gene: TRBJ2-1
clone size: .
V gene: TRBV29-1
D gene: TRBD1
CDR3 protein: CSVASGTGGSEQFF
CDR3 DNA: TGCAGCGTTGCATCCGGGACAGGGGGGTCCGAGCAGTTCTTC

J gene: TRBJ1-2
clone size: few
V gene: TRBV28
D gene: .
CDR3 protein: CASSLKFGYTF
CDR3 DNA: TGTGCCAGCAGTTTAAAATTTGGCTACACCTTC

J gene: TRBJ1-1
clone size: few
V gene: TRBV6-5
D gene: .
CDR3 protein: CASTRQVDTEAFF
CDR3 DNA: TGTGCCAGCACGCGGCAGGTCGACACTGAAGCTTTCTTT

J gene: TRBJ1-2
clone size: .
V gene: TRBV19
D gene: .
CDR3 protein: CASSMSFRQRIYTF
CDR3 DNA: TGTGCCAGTAGTATGTCGTTCCGACAGAGGATCTACACCTTC